This T cell receptor beta chain originates from a study of regulatory T cells in long-lasting Graves disease (dated by TCRdb to 2020 to 2023). Study-wide context: Newly diagnosed Graves' disease patients had taken antithyroid drugs for less than 3 months. A total of around 35 samples were covered by TCR sequencing, comprising about 13 persistent and approximately 20 newly diagnosed Graves' disease patients. This study used TCR sequencing and RNA sequencing of peripheral blood to compare persistent Graves' disease patients against newly diagnosed Graves' disease patients. The study was conducted in China and was registered as a clinical trial. General findings and caveats noted by the study authors: Because the primary lesion, thyroid tissue, could not be accessed, the study looked at peripheral blood alone. A larger number of public clonotypes was shared among persistent patients (over 2,500) than among newly diagnosed patients (around 880). Persistent disease showed preferential use of TRBV28, TRBJ1-2 and TRBJ2-5, whereas newly diagnosed disease favored TRBV20-1 and TRBJ2-1. Only the TCR beta chain was sequenced and analyzed. As a limitation, the authors acknowledged that the small sample size may reduce accuracy. Compared with newly diagnosed patients, persistent Graves' disease patients had lower TCR Shannon entropy and fewer highly expanded clones, which suggests clonal expansion.

Per the publication, the time point label means: newly diagnosed GD, antithyroid drugs for less than 3 months. For both TCR sequencing and RNA sequencing, RNA was extracted from PBMCs using TRIzol. The diagnosis of Graves' disease followed American Thyroid Association guidelines. The patients came from an endocrinology department in Xi'an, China. Each patient gave roughly 10 milliliters of peripheral blood, collected in an EDTA anticoagulant tube. Ficoll Paque Plus density gradient separation was used to isolate PBMCs, and no further T cell sorting was done. An Agilent 2100 Bioanalyzer and agarose gel were used to assess RNA quality, and a NanoDrop 2000 was used to measure RNA concentration. Looking up the germline V gene (reference sequence) yields CDR1 LNHDA and CDR2 SQIVND. Trimming at the junction amounts to 3 bases on V and 1 base on J, and the germline ends lie 7 bases apart. The CDR3 goes from the cysteine to the phenylalanine over 14 residues. The entry retains the CDR3 DNA only, 42 bases that are in frame from base 1.

The library was generated by multiplex PCR. Sequencing was performed on an Illumina HiSeq 4000. iRepertoire HTBI primers and Arm-PCR amplification of CDR3 regions were used to construct TCR beta libraries. Before sequencing, the PCR products went through gel purification. The published analysis was carried out like this. A total of roughly 58 TRBV and 14 TRBJ segments were identified across samples and were used for gene usage analysis of CDR3 amino acid clonotypes. COPE and FqMerger were used to merge the filtered high-quality paired reads into contigs. BLAST was used to align contigs to IMGT TRBV, TRBD and TRBJ reference genes, with CDR3 defined following IMGT. Clonotypes above 0.1% frequency were classified as highly expanded clones. Shannon entropy served as the measure of repertoire diversity, while the Gini coefficient captured V-J evenness. A clonotype was considered public if more than one individual shared it. TCRdb reran the public reads through fastp at Q25 and MiXCR, keeping productive beta chains. Each entry is one CDR3 protein sequence, shown with its most common DNA and genes. For this entry, the V and J calls and clone size follow TCRdb and not the study's own pipeline. The sample records 420,000 or so distinct CDR3 sequences, approximately 16% of which are singletons. Around 23% of the sample is held by the ten biggest clonotypes.

Points on this clonotype: Its antigen remains undetermined. Base quality data are lacking; no much larger clone is found one base away.

These sequences were also reported in another study, on T cells in Graves' hyperthyroidism and ophthalmopathy. As the second publication notes: Stable Graves' hyperthyroidism was defined as the absence of progression to ophthalmopathy over 18 months of follow-up. The hyperthyroidism patients were between 18 and 65 years old and newly diagnosed, with a disease duration of less than 2 months. Any patient with an uncontrolled infection, another autoimmune disease, pregnancy or lactation was excluded. Diagnoses were based on clinical symptoms, serum thyroxine and TRAb, thyroid ultrasound and orbital computed tomography. A first-round RT-PCR of the TCR CDR3 used the HTBI primer set with the Qiagen OneStep RT-PCR kit. Most expanded thyroid clonotypes (frequency above 0.001) were also detected in blood, a finding suggesting that blood repertoires may reflect thyroid immune responses. A 13 V-J signature model separated ophthalmopathy from stable hyperthyroidism, with roughly 88% sensitivity and about 81% specificity in cross-validation and 80%/75% in testing. In validation, the model predicted progression to ophthalmopathy with approximately 69% sensitivity and 72% to 75% specificity, a median of 6.5 months before onset. To identify TCR V-J signatures that set the groups apart, the researchers used a discovery cohort of more than 95 patients, made up of about 44 with Graves' ophthalmopathy and some 60 with stable Graves' hyperthyroidism. An independent validation cohort of under 20 hyperthyroidism patients and over 15 patients who later progressed to ophthalmopathy tested prospective prediction of ophthalmopathy. The 80 to 100 discovery patients were randomly divided into training and test sets at a 7:3 ratio. In addition, the study compared T-cell repertoires in thyroid tissue and in blood from six Graves' hyperthyroidism patients. After sampling, hyperthyroidism patients received methimazole starting at 30 mg daily, and ophthalmopathy patients received high-dose intravenous methylprednisolone. The libraries were constructed in a second round of multiplex PCR and then size-selected and purified. Sequencing of the libraries was done on an Illumina HiSeq2000 using paired-end 100 bp reads. Raw data were processed with SOAPnuke, discarding reads with adapters, uncalled bases, mean Phred below 15, or no exact constant-primer or identifier match. COPE v1.2.5 was used to merge high-quality paired reads, and clonotypes were defined as unique nucleotide sequences. MiTCR v1.1 was used to align clonotypes to the IMGT TRBV, TRBD and TRBJ reference segments. The analysis included only V-J combinations with a frequency above 0.0001, which together covered roughly 99% of the repertoires. The TCS score was defined as the ratio of F50 (clonal expansion) to E x V (chaos), calculated using BLOSUM62-based TCRdist between CDR3 peptides within each V-J. Welch's t-statistics and random forest reduced roughly 500 V-J features to roughly 13, which were used in a naive Bayes classifier (R e1071). Sample size was not statistically predetermined, and investigators were not blinded to group allocation. The paper reports TCR Vbeta CDR3 sequencing of 135 peripheral blood samples: around 41 ophthalmopathy, some 80 hyperthyroidism and 17 progressor patients.

The chain is assembled from TRBV19 and TRBJ2-1; a tentative D match to TRBD2 spans 5 bases. The clonotype was recovered from a young woman with Graves disease. Donor details come from another sample of the same person, matched by shared clones. The sample in question was peripheral blood mononuclear cells (PBMCs), obtained at new diagnosis, from a patient treated with antithyroid drugs. CDR3 sequence: CASSIGGSYNEQFF. The nucleotide sequence reads TGTGCCAGTAGTATCGGCGGGTCCTACAATGAGCAGTTCTTC.